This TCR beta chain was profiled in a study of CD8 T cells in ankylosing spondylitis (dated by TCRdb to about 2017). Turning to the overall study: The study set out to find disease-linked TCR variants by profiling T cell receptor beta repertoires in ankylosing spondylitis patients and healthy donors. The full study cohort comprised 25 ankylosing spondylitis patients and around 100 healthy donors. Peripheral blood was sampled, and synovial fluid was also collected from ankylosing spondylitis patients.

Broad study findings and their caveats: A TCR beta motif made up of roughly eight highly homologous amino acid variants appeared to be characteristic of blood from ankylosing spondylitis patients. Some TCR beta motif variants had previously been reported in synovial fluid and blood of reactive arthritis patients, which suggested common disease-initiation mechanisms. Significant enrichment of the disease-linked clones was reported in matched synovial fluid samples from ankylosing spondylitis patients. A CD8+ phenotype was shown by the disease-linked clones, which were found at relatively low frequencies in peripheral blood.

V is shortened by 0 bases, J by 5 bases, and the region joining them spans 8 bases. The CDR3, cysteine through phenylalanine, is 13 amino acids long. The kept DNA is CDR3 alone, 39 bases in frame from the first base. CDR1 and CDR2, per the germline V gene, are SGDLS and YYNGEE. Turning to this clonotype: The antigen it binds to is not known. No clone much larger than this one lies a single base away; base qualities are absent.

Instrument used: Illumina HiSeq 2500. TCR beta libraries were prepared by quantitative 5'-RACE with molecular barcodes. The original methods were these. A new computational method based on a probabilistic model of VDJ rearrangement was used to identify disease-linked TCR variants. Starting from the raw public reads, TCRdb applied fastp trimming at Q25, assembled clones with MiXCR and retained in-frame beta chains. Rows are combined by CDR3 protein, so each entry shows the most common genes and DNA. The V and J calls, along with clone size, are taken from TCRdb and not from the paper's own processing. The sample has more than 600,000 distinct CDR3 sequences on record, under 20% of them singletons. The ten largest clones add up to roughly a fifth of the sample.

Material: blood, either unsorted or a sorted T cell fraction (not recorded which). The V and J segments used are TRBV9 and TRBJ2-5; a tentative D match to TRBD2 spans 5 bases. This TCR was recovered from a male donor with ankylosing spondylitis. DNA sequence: TGTGCCAGCAGCGTAGAAGGACTCGAGACCCAGTACTTC. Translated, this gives CASSVEGLETQYF.